This TCR beta chain was sequenced for a study of cytomegalovirus exposure and HLA in healthy donors. Study observations and caveats: Reportedly, cytomegalovirus status was diagnosed with high sensitivity and specificity.

As to this clone: No antigen is known for it.

Sequencing used immunoSEQ multiplex PCR; TCRdb keeps in-frame clones, though not all of them. The data show 200,000 or so clones, with 84% seen just once and roughly 7% held by the top ten. A roughly 120-subject validation cohort, separate from the approximately 720-subject first cohort, supplied the donors. The J segment lost 4 bases and the V segment lost 5 bases, leaving 5 bases of the junction unmatched. In germline, CDR1 is MNHEY, CDR2 SVGAGI. CDR3 size: 14 residues. This clonotype was sampled from a man between 18 and 29 years old in good health and CMV-seropositive. The chain links TRBV6-5 to TRBJ2-1; 7 bases line up with TRBD1. Sequencing was done on a sample of PBMCs. CDR3 DNA: TGTGCCAGCAGTCAGGGACAGTTTTACAATGAGCAGTTCTTC. This sequence encodes CASSQGQFYNEQFF.